A single sample is the source of the 5 T cell receptor beta chains below, sequenced in a study of beta chain features in type 1 diabetes. Study results and limitations: Shortening of TCRB CDR3s, moderate but significant, appeared in all four CD4+ subsets of Type 1 diabetes patients.

Antigens for these TCRs are unknown. The investigators reverse transcribed all of the isolated RNA, so they sequenced expressed TCRB transcripts. The assay was immunoSEQ multiplex PCR, and TCRdb's table has in-frame clones only and misses some. Found here are 120,000 or so clones, roughly 17% of them singletons; the top ten hold 2.6%. The sequenced sample consisted of central memory CD4+ T cells from blood. Receptors were obtained from a man between 18 and 29 years old with type 1 diabetes.

A few counts support this clone. This chain connects TRBV25-1 to TRBJ1-1; D call uncertain. This CDR3 has 13 amino acids. Germline V gives CDR1 MGHDK, CDR2 SYGVNS. Between the trimmed V and J ends, which lost 8 bases and 11 bases, there was a span of 21 bases. CDR3 nucleotides: TGTGCCAGCGGAGGACGCTCAATTCAATCCGCTTTCTTT. Translated: CASGGRSIQSAFF.

This clone appeared a few times. The chain is built from TRBV5-6 and TRBJ1-4, with a weak D call TRBD1 (6 bases). In germline, CDR1 is SGHDT, CDR2 YYEEEE. Deletions cut 2 bases from V and 7 bases from J, with 15 bases between. This CDR3 has 15 amino acids. In DNA form, the CDR3 reads TGTGCCAGCAGCTTACAGGGAGCCTCCTCTGAAAAACTGTTTTTT. This codes for CASSLQGASSEKLFF.

This clone has only a few counts. V usage is TRBV5-1 and J usage is TRBJ1-2; D gene uncertain. Looked up from germline, CDR1 is SGHRS and CDR2 is YFSETQ. The CDR3 has 15 residues. With 0 bases removed from V and 5 bases from J, the gap between germline ends came to 14 bases. CDR3 sequence reads: CASSLAPGSGYGYTF. The CDR3 region has the DNA TGCGCCAGCAGCTTGGCCCCGGGGTCTGGGTATGGCTACACCTTC.

J is TRBJ2-3 and V is TRBV19, with a tentative D call TRBD1 (5 bases). CDR3 length equals 14 residues. From germline, CDR1 is LNHDA and CDR2 SQIVND (reference sequence). V gave up 3 bases and J gave up 2 bases, with 9 bases separating them. CDR3 DNA sequence: TGTGCCAGTAGTATGGTCAGGGCCACAGATACGCAGTATTTT. This codes for CASSMVRATDTQYF.

This clone has only a few counts. This may arise from a read error, as a much more abundant clone is one base away. The chain uses TRBV6-6 and TRBJ1-5; a weak D match, TRBD1 (6 bases). Germline CDR1 reads MNHNY; CDR2 reads SVGAGI (reference sequence). This CDR3 comprises 15 residues. The V and J ends lost 6 bases and 9 bases respectively, with 21 bases between them. For the CDR3, the DNA is TGTGCCAGCAGGGGCGGACAGTGGAGTGGAGGGCCCCAGCATTTT. Translating gives CASRGGQWSGGPQHF.